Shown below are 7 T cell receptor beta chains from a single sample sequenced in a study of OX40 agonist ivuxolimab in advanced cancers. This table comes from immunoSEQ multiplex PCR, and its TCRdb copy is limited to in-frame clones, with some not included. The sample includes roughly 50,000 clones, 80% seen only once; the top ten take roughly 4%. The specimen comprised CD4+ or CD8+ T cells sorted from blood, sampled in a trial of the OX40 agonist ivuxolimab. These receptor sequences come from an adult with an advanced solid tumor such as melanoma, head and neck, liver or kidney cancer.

In nucleotides, the CDR3 is TGTGCCAGCAGCTTAGATCTTGGAGCGGGGGGGCATGAGCAGTTCTTC. Its protein is CASSLDLGAGGHEQFF. This chain uses TRBV11-2 with TRBJ2-1, with 10 bases identical to TRBD2. Germline-derived CDR1 and CDR2 are SGHAT and FQNNGV. This CDR3 contains 16 residues. The V gene end was trimmed by 0 bases and the J gene end by 8 bases; junction bases not matched to a gene: 7.

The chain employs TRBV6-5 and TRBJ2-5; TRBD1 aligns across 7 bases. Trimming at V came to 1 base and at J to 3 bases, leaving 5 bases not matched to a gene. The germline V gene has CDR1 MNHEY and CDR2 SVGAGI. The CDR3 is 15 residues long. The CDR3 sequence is CASSYYGTAKETQYF. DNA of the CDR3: TGTGCCAGCAGTTACTACGGGACAGCCAAAGAGACCCAGTACTTC.

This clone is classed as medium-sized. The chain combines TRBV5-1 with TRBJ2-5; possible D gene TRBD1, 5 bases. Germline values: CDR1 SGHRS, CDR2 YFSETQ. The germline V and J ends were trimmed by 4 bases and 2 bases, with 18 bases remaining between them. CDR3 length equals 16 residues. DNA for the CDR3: TGCGCCAGCAGCCCACCAACAGGAATGGCTCAAGAGACCCAGTACTTC. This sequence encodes CASSPPTGMAQETQYF.

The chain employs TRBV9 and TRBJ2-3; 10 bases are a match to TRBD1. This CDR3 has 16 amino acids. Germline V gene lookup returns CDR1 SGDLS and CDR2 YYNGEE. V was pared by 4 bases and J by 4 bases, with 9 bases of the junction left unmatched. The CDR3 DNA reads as TGTGCCAGCAGCCCCCGACAGGGGGCAGGCTCAGATACGCAGTATTTT. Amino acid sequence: CASSPRQGAGSDTQYF.

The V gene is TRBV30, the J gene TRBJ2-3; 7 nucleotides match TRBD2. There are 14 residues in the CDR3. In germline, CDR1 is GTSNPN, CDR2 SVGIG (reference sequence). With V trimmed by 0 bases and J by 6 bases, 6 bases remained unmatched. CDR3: CAWSVGGSPDTQYF. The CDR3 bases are TGTGCCTGGAGTGTTGGCGGGAGTCCCGATACGCAGTATTTT.

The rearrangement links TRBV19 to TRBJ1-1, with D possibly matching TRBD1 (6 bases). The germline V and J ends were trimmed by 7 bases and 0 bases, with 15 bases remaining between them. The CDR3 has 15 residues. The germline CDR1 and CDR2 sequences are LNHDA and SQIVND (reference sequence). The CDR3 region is CASISPGHLNTEAFF. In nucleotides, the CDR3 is TGTGCCAGTATAAGTCCGGGACACCTGAACACTGAAGCTTTCTTT.

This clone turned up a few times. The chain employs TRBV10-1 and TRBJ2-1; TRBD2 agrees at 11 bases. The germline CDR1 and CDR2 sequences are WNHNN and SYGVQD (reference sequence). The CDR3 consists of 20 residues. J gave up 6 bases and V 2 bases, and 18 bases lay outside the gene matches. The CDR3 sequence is CASSELSGGAKFRVGNEQFF. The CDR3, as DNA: TGCGCCAGCAGTGAGCTTAGCGGGGGGGCCAAATTTAGAGTAGGCAATGAGCAGTTCTTC.